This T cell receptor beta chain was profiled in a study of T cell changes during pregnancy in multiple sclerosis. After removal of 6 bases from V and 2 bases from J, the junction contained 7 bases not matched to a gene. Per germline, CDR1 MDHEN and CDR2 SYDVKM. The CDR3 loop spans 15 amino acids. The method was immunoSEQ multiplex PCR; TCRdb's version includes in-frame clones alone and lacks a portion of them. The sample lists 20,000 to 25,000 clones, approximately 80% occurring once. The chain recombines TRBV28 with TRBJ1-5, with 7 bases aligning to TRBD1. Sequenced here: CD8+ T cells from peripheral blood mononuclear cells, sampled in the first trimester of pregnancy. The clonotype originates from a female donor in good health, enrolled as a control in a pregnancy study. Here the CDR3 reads CASSPTGRRNQPQHF. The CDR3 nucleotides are TGTGCCAGCAGCCCGACAGGGCGGCGCAATCAGCCCCAGCATTTT. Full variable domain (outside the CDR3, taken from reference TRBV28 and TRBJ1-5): DVKVTQSSRYLVKRTGEKVFLECVQDMDHENMFWYRQDPGLGLRLIYFSYDVKMKEKGDIPEGYSVSREKKERFSLILESASTNQTSMYLCASSPTGRRNQPQHFGDGTRLSIL.